This TCR beta chain was found in a study of monozygotic twins with inflammatory bowel disease. The CDR3 is made up of 14 amino acids. Eight separate reactions for every sample produced the cDNA. TCRdb reanalyzed the 5' RACE reads, giving one entry per CDR3 protein sequence and no DNA. This sample's clone table lists approximately 85,000 distinct CDR3 sequences. This chain joins TRBV12-3 or TRBV12-4 and TRBJ1-3. The TCR was taken from a human donor with ulcerative colitis or Crohn's disease, or a healthy co-twin of an affected twin (not recorded which). Sequenced material: blood. CDR3 region: CASTETGSGNTIYF.